This TCR beta chain was identified during a study of OX40 agonist ivuxolimab in advanced cancers. Assay used: immunoSEQ multiplex PCR; TCRdb lists only in-frame clones, some missing. This sample has more than 60,000 clones, with around 89% found just once. Germline V gene lookup returns CDR1 MNHEY and CDR2 SVGAGI. The CDR3 extends over 15 amino acids. The J segment lost 6 bases and the V segment lost 2 bases, leaving 8 bases of the junction unmatched. This rearrangement joins TRBV6-5 to TRBJ2-7, with 9 positions matching TRBD1. The sequence derives from an adult with an advanced solid tumor such as melanoma, head and neck, liver or kidney cancer. The material sequenced was CD4+ or CD8+ T cells sorted from blood, taken in a trial of the OX40 agonist ivuxolimab. CDR3 DNA: TGTGCCAGCAGTTACGAAGGGACAGGGCCTACCGAGCAGTACTTC. Residues: CASSYEGTGPTEQYF.